This T cell receptor (beta chain) was identified in a study of T cell responses to AZD1222 COVID-19 vaccine. In regard to this clone: The antigen remains undetermined.

Study results and caveats: The study reported that nearly half of spike-specific TCRs target unmutated variant regions. Repertoires were obtained only post-peak T cell response. CD4 TCRs covered the whole spike, strongest at regions 160-218 and 743-854. Vaccination with two AZD1222 doses was followed by a rise in Spike-specific TCR breadth and depth.

Assay used: immunoSEQ multiplex PCR; TCRdb lists only in-frame clones, some missing. The sample carries about 110,000 clones, roughly 86% recorded once. There are 16 residues in the CDR3. Looked up from germline, CDR1 is MDHEN and CDR2 is SYDVKM. Between the trimmed V and J ends, which lost 1 base and 8 bases, there was a span of 17 bases. V usage is TRBV28 and J usage is TRBJ1-4, with a possible D match to TRBD1 (5 bases). This TCR was recovered from an adult in good health. Source: peripheral blood, taken on day 0 of MenACWY control vaccination. The DNA of the CDR3 is TGTGCCAGCAGTTTATCGGGGCAGGCGGGCCCCGAAAAACTGTTTTTT. It is translated as CASSLSGQAGPEKLFF. Together with reference TRBV28 and TRBJ1-4, the CDR3 gives the full variable domain: DVKVTQSSRYLVKRTGEKVFLECVQDMDHENMFWYRQDPGLGLRLIYFSYDVKMKEKGDIPEGYSVSREKKERFSLILESASTNQTSMYLCASSLSGQAGPEKLFFGSGTQLSVL.